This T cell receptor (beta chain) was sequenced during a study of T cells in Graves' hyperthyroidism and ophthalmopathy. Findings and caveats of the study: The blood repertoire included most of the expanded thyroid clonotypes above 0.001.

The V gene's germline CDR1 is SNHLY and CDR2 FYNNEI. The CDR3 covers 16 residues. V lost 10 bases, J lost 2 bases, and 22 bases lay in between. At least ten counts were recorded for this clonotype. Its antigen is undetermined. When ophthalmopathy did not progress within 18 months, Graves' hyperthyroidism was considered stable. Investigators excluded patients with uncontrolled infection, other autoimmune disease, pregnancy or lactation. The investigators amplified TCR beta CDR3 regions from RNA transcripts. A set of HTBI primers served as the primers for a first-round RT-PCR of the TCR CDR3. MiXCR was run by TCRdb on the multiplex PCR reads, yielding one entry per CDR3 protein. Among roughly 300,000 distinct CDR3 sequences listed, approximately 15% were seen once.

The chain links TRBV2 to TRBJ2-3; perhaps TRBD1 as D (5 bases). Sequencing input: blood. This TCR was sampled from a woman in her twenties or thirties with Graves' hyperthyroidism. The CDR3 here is CATRGTETDFTDTQYF. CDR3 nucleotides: TGTGCCACCCGCGGCACCGAGACAGATTTCACAGATACGCAGTATTTT.